The 28 T cell receptor beta chains given below trace back to one sample, sequenced in a study of T cell responses to AZD1222 COVID-19 vaccine. Profiling relied on immunoSEQ multiplex PCR, and the TCRdb table lists in-frame clones only, not all of them. This sample has about 86,000 clones, with over 75% found just once. This material consisted of peripheral blood, taken 28 days after the second AZD1222 dose. These receptors all come from an adult who received the AZD1222 COVID-19 vaccine.

This chain connects TRBV19 to TRBJ2-6, with D hard to call. Looked up from germline, CDR1 is LNHDA and CDR2 is SQIVND (reference sequence). This CDR3 region has 16 residues. The V gene lost 1 base and the J gene lost 2 bases, with 9 bases spanning the gap. Written as DNA, the CDR3 is TGTGCCAGTAGTATAGGCTCCGGTACTGGGGCCAACGTCCTGACTTTC. Protein product: CASSIGSGTGANVLTF.

This clone was counted once. The chain is built from TRBV18 and TRBJ2-7, with 8 bases lining up with TRBD2. V shed 3 bases, J shed 2 bases, and the junction held 9 bases outside the gene matches. Germline V gene data show CDR1 as KGHSH and CDR2 as LQKENI. This CDR3 is 16 amino acids long. CDR3 DNA sequence: TGTGCCAGCTCACCCCAGGAGCGGGAGAAGGCCTACGAGCAGTACTTC. The encoded protein is CASSPQEREKAYEQYF.

The V and J genes are TRBV5-1 and TRBJ1-5; D is perhaps TRBD1 (5 bases). Germline assignment: CDR1 SGHRS and CDR2 YFSETQ. Trimming removed 0 bases from V and 9 bases from J, with 7 bases in between. There are 12 residues in the CDR3. The CDR3, as DNA: TGCGCCAGCAGCTTGGAGGGGTCGCCCCAGCATTTT. Encoded protein: CASSLEGSPQHF.

The rearrangement joins TRBV2 to TRBJ1-2; D gene ambiguous. With 6 bases removed from V and 2 bases from J, the gap between germline ends came to 13 bases. Germline V gives CDR1 SNHLY, CDR2 FYNNEI. CDR3 length: 14 amino acids. CDR3 region: CASRLPMGNYGYTF. The CDR3 region has the DNA TGTGCCAGCAGGCTCCCTATGGGCAACTATGGCTACACCTTC.

The chain links TRBV5-4 to TRBJ2-6; D assignment may be TRBD1 or TRBD2 (6 bases each). The V gene's germline CDR1 is SGHNT and CDR2 YYREEE (reference sequence). V lost 3 bases and J lost 0, with 16 bases in between. The CDR3 loop spans 18 amino acids. The CDR3 nucleotides read TGTGCCAGCAGCTCCCAGGGGACTGGCGGCTCTGGGGCCAACGTCCTGACTTTC. Amino acid sequence: CASSSQGTGGSGANVLTF.

The CDR3 reads CASSLLVEGASPQHF. The CDR3 coding sequence is TGTGCCAGCAGTTTATTGGTGGAGGGGGCATCGCCCCAGCATTTT. The chain links TRBV28 to TRBJ1-5, with 7 nucleotides matching TRBD1. The J segment lost 9 bases and the V segment lost 1 base, leaving 9 bases of the junction unmatched. Germline V CDR1 and CDR2: MDHEN, SYDVKM. The CDR3 is 15 residues long. The full variable domain, in which reference TRBV28 and TRBJ1-5 provide the parts outside the CDR3, is DVKVTQSSRYLVKRTGEKVFLECVQDMDHENMFWYRQDPGLGLRLIYFSYDVKMKEKGDIPEGYSVSREKKERFSLILESASTNQTSMYLCASSLLVEGASPQHFGDGTRLSIL.

With respect to this clone: The same CDR3 also results from other DNA sequences found in this sample. The chain is built from TRBV6-5 and TRBJ1-1; D is unresolved. Germline lookup yields CDR1 MNHEY and CDR2 SVGAGI. The CDR3 is 13 amino acids. V was clipped by 2 bases and J by 1 base, with 5 bases between them. DNA of the CDR3: TGTGCCAGCAGTTACCTGCCGAACACTGAAGCTTTCTTT. It codes for CASSYLPNTEAFF.

V is TRBV7-3 and J is TRBJ2-5; D possibly corresponds to TRBD1 (5 bases). The V gene lost 1 base and the J gene lost 7 bases, with 10 bases spanning the gap. Germline V gene sequence: CDR1 SGHTA, CDR2 FQGTGA. There are 13 residues in the CDR3. DNA of the CDR3: TGTGCCAGCAGCTTAAGCGGAACAGGGACCCAGTACTTC. It encodes CASSLSGTGTQYF.

V is TRBV5-4 and J is TRBJ2-3; D may match TRBD1 or TRBD2 (6 bases each). Germline V lookup: CDR1 SGHNT, CDR2 YYREEE (reference sequence). CDR3 size: 16 residues. Trimming removed 4 bases at V and 5 bases at J, with 20 bases between. CDR3 loop: CASSALGTSGGDTQYF. CDR3 DNA sequence: TGTGCCAGCAGCGCTCTCGGGACATCCGGGGGAGATACGCAGTATTTT. Drawing the rest from reference TRBV5-4 and TRBJ2-3, the complete variable domain is ETGVTQSPTHLIKTRGQQVTLRCSSQSGHNTVSWYQQALGQGPQFIFQYYREEENGRGNFPPRFSGLQFPNYSSELNVNALELDDSALYLCASSALGTSGGDTQYFGPGTRLTVL.

The CDR3 sequence is CASLYLAEAGQTEAFF. The DNA for the CDR3 is TGTGCCAGCCTTTATTTGGCAGAGGCGGGTCAGACTGAAGCTTTCTTT. This chain links TRBV19 with TRBJ1-1; D is undetermined. V gave up 9 bases and J gave up 5 bases, with 25 bases separating them. This CDR3 region has 16 residues. Germline CDR1 LNHDA, CDR2 SQIVND (reference sequence).

The chain carries TRBV13 and TRBJ2-3; 11 bases fit TRBD2. Trimming at V came to 5 bases and at J to 10 bases, leaving 17 bases not matched to a gene. CDR3 length: 17 residues. From germline, CDR1 is PRHDT and CDR2 FYEKMQ (reference sequence). The CDR3 spells CASSLLTAGLAAGAQYF. CDR3 DNA: TGTGCCAGCAGCCTCCTGACGGCGGGACTAGCGGCGGGAGCGCAGTATTTT.

A single count supports this clone. The chain is built from TRBV27 and TRBJ1-3; no definite D call. With 0 bases removed from V and 4 bases from J, the gap between germline ends came to 4 bases. Germline loops: CDR1 MNHEY, CDR2 SMNVEV (reference sequence). The CDR3 length is 13 residues. As DNA, the CDR3 is TGTGCCAGCAGTTTATCCCCCGGAAACACCATATATTTT. Its protein product is CASSLSPGNTIYF.

The CDR3 region has the DNA TGTGCCAGTAGTATCTTTGACGGAGACAATCAGCCCCAGCATTTT. It specifies CASSIFDGDNQPQHF. V gene TRBV19 combines with J gene TRBJ1-5; D unclear. Trimming left V 3 bases short and J 3 bases short, with 12 bases between. Germline CDR1 and CDR2: LNHDA and SQIVND (reference sequence). This CDR3 has 15 residues.

J is TRBJ2-3 and V is TRBV6-1, with 9 bases fitting TRBD2. The CDR3 length is 15 residues. Trimming took 3 bases from V and 0 from J; bases not matched to a gene: 1. The germline V gene encodes CDR1 MNHNS and CDR2 SASEGT. The CDR3 loop is CASSELAGSTDTQYF. CDR3 DNA: TGTGCCAGCAGTGAGCTAGCGGGAAGCACAGATACGCAGTATTTT.

The chain combines TRBV6-2 or TRBV6-3 with TRBJ1-2, with D possibly TRBD1 on 6 matching bases. V shed 6 bases and J shed 4 bases, with 12 bases lying between them. This CDR3 spans 13 amino acids. The germline CDR1 and CDR2 sequences are MNHEY and SVGEGT. CDR3 sequence reads: CASSLGTLYGYTF. In nucleotides, the CDR3 is TGTGCCAGCAGCCTCGGGACACTCTATGGCTACACCTTC.

The J gene is TRBJ2-1, the V gene TRBV19, with D perhaps matching TRBD2 (5 bases). Trimming cost V 7 bases and J 0 bases, with 19 bases left between them. The CDR3 has 17 amino acids. In germline, CDR1 is LNHDA, CDR2 SQIVND (reference sequence). CDR3 bases: TGTGCCAGTAACCATATGGAAGGAGGTAACTCCTACAATGAGCAGTTCTTC. Residues: CASNHMEGGNSYNEQFF. The complete variable domain, with remaining parts taken from reference TRBV19 and TRBJ2-1, reads DGGITQSPKYLFRKEGQNVTLSCEQNLNHDAMYWYRQDPGQGLRLIYYSQIVNDFQKGDIAEGYSVSREKKESFPLTVTSAQKNPTAFYLCASNHMEGGNSYNEQFFGPGTRLTVL.

This chain uses TRBV7-2 with TRBJ2-7, with 8 bases identical to TRBD2. This CDR3 contains 15 residues. V shed 6 bases, J shed 3 bases, and the junction held 10 bases outside the gene matches. CDR1 and CDR2 (germline): SGHTA, FQGNSA. The CDR3 here is CASRGPGLGYYEQYF. The CDR3 DNA reads as TGTGCCAGCAGAGGCCCGGGACTAGGCTACTACGAGCAGTACTTC.

On this clone itself: Other nucleotide sequences in the sample specify the same CDR3. The chain uses TRBV6-5 and TRBJ1-2, with unresolved D. V was clipped by 2 bases and J by 7 bases, with 5 bases between them. The germline V gene has CDR1 MNHEY and CDR2 SVGAGI. This CDR3 has 11 residues. In DNA, the CDR3 is TGTGCCAGCAGTTACGAGGGTGGCTACACCTTC. Amino acids: CASSYEGGYTF.

This chain joins TRBV4-2 and TRBJ2-2; D not certain. The CDR3 is 16 amino acids. V dropped 0 bases and J dropped 7 bases, with 15 bases sitting between them. Germline V gene data show CDR1 as LGHNA and CDR2 as YNFKEQ. CDR3 loop: CASSQDNADLGGELFF. As DNA, the CDR3 is TGTGCCAGCAGCCAAGACAACGCAGACCTCGGCGGGGAGCTGTTTTTT.

The chain recombines TRBV9 with TRBJ2-2, with D maybe TRBD2 (6 bases). V lost 0 bases, J lost 0 bases, and 6 bases lay in between. CDR1 and CDR2 from the germline V gene are SGDLS and YYNGEE. This CDR3 spans 15 amino acids. DNA for the CDR3: TGTGCCAGCAGCGTAGGGAGGGCGAACACCGGGGAGCTGTTTTTT. Amino acids: CASSVGRANTGELFF.

This chain links TRBV4-2 with TRBJ1-6; TRBD1 agrees at 7 bases. Germline V CDR1 and CDR2: LGHNA, YNFKEQ. V dropped 2 bases and J dropped 5; count of bases not matched to a gene: 6. The CDR3 is 16 residues long. The CDR3 loop is CASSQSTGTDNSPLHF. CDR3 bases: TGTGCCAGCAGCCAATCCACCGGGACAGATAATTCACCCCTCCACTTT.

This chain uses TRBV27 with TRBJ1-2; possibly TRBD1 for D (6 bases). CDR1 and CDR2 (germline): MNHEY, SMNVEV (reference sequence). This CDR3 has 17 residues. Trimming removed 2 bases at V and 1 base at J, with 17 bases between. The CDR3 region is CASSLKPGGQGNYGYTF. The CDR3 DNA follows: TGTGCCAGCAGTTTAAAGCCCGGGGGGCAAGGTAACTATGGCTACACCTTC.

The chain recombines TRBV6-7 with TRBJ2-7; 9 nucleotides agree with TRBD2. TRBV6-7 is classed as an ORF, of uncertain function. The CDR3 covers 16 residues. Trimming took 0 bases from V and 2 from J; bases not matched to a gene: 5. CDR3 sequence (DNA): TGTGCCAGCAGTTACTCGAGCCTAGCGGGGCCCTACGAGCAGTACTTC. Translation gives CASSYSSLAGPYEQYF.

As DNA, the CDR3 is TGTGCCAGCAGTCGCCAAGCGGCCTCCTACGAGCAGTACTTC. Translated: CASSRQAASYEQYF. The rearrangement links TRBV6-5 to TRBJ2-7; a possible D gene is TRBD2 (5 bases). This CDR3 is built from 14 residues. Per the germline V gene, CDR1 is MNHEY and CDR2 is SVGAGI. V dropped 5 bases and J dropped 0 bases, with 11 bases sitting between them.

The V and J genes are TRBV27 and TRBJ2-3; D is ambiguous. Trimming removed 2 bases at V and 7 bases at J, with 4 bases between. The CDR3 loop spans 11 amino acids. The V gene's germline CDR1 is MNHEY and CDR2 SMNVEV (reference sequence). CDR3 in amino acids: CASSLGNTQYF. The DNA of the CDR3 is TGTGCCAGCAGTTTAGGGAATACGCAGTATTTT.

The rearrangement links TRBV5-5 to TRBJ2-3; D not certain. The ends were cut back, 0 bases at V and 1 base at J, with 9 bases in the middle. The CDR3 covers 15 residues. Germline-derived CDR1 and CDR2 are SGHKS and YYEKEE (reference sequence). The CDR3, as DNA: TGTGCCAGCAGCTTGGTAGTAAGTGGCACAGATACGCAGTATTTT. Its protein product is CASSLVVSGTDTQYF.

This chain joins TRBV4-2 and TRBJ2-3; 7 positions match TRBD2. Germline V gene data show CDR1 as LGHNA and CDR2 as YNFKEQ. V gave up 1 base and J gave up 1 base; unmatched junction bases: 5. The CDR3 loop spans 16 amino acids. The CDR3 loop reads CASSQVGGDGTDTQYF. As DNA, the CDR3 is TGTGCCAGCAGCCAAGTGGGGGGGGACGGCACAGATACGCAGTATTTT.

This clone appeared a single time. The chain couples TRBV5-6 to TRBJ2-2; D is ambiguous. The CDR3 contains 12 residues. The V gene lost 2 bases and the J gene lost 5 bases, with 4 bases spanning the gap. Germline CDR1 reads SGHDT; CDR2 reads YYEEEE. The CDR3 sequence: CASSLPTGELFF. The CDR3 DNA reads as TGTGCCAGCAGCTTACCAACCGGGGAGCTGTTTTTT.